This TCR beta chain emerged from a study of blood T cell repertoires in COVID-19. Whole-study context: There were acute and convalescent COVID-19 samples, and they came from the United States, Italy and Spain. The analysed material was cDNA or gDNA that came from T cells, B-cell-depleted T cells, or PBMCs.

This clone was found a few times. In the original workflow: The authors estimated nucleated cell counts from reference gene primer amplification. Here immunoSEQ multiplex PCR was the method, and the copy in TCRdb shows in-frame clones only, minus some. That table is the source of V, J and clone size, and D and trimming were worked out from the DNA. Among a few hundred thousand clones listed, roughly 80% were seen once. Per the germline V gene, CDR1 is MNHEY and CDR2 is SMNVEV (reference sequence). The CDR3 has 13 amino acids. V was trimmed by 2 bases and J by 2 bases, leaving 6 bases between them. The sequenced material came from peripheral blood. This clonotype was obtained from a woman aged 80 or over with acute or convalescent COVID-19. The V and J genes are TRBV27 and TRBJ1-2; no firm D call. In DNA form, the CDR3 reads TGTGCCAGCAGTTTAGTACAGAACTATGGCTACACCTTC. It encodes CASSLVQNYGYTF.